One and the same sample provided the 6 T cell receptor beta chains below, sequenced in a study of control samples from healthy donors and cancer patients. The method was immunoSEQ multiplex PCR; TCRdb's version includes in-frame clones alone and lacks a portion of them. The sample yields fewer than 110,000 clones, around 88% seen once. The sample consisted of blood. Receptor source: a man in his thirties or forties in good health.

The chain links TRBV6-5 to TRBJ2-1; the D is unclear. Trimming took off 0 bases at V and 6 bases at J, with 6 bases between the two ends. The CDR3 runs to 13 residues. Germline CDR1 MNHEY, CDR2 SVGAGI. CDR3 DNA: TGTGCCAGCAGTTACTCCCCCGGCAATGAGCAGTTCTTC. Protein sequence: CASSYSPGNEQFF.

The J gene is TRBJ1-2, the V gene TRBV11-2; no firm D call. Trimming took off 1 base at V and 4 bases at J, with 7 bases between the two ends. In germline, CDR1 is SGHAT, CDR2 FQNNGV. CDR3 length: 13 amino acids. Here the CDR3 DNA reads TGTGCCAGCAGCTTAGCGGCGGTCTATGGCTACACCTTC. Protein sequence: CASSLAAVYGYTF.

This clone was seen just once. The chain carries TRBV19 and TRBJ1-1; D not resolved. With 3 bases removed from V and 8 bases from J, the gap between germline ends came to 10 bases. Germline V gene data show CDR1 as LNHDA and CDR2 as SQIVND (reference sequence). The CDR3 is 12 residues long. Here the CDR3 reads CASSIGDVEAFF. The CDR3 DNA sequence: TGTGCCAGTAGTATCGGTGACGTAGAAGCTTTCTTT.

The sample holds a few counts of this clone. The chain joins TRBV7-3 to TRBJ2-3; TRBD2 matches at 8 bases. The CDR3 length is 15 residues. V lost 2 bases, J lost 5 bases, and 6 bases stayed unmatched. Germline assignment: CDR1 SGHTA and CDR2 FQGTGA. CDR3 in amino acids: CASSLRGGQIDTQYF. For the CDR3, the DNA is TGTGCCAGCAGCTTACGCGGGGGGCAGATAGATACGCAGTATTTT.

The rearrangement uses TRBV19 and TRBJ1-2; D possibly corresponds to TRBD1 (5 bases). The germline gives CDR1 LNHDA, CDR2 SQIVND (reference sequence). This CDR3 has 17 residues. V shed 2 bases and J shed 2 bases, with 18 bases lying between them. The CDR3 nucleotides read TGTGCCAGTAGTATATCAACGCGTAGGGGAGGAAACTATGGCTACACCTTC. Encoded protein: CASSISTRRGGNYGYTF.

The chain joins TRBV12-3 or TRBV12-4 to TRBJ2-1, with D perhaps being TRBD1 or TRBD2 (5 bases each). The V end lost 3 bases, the J end lost 9 bases, and 12 bases lay between the germline ends. This CDR3 is 13 amino acids long. The CDR3 here is CASSFTRGGEQFF. CDR3 DNA: TGTGCCAGCAGTTTTACTAGGGGCGGTGAGCAGTTCTTC.